This TCR beta chain was captured by sequencing in a study of shared clonotypes between healthy human individuals. Running of the assay took place at deep level. Data came from immunoSEQ multiplex PCR; TCRdb stores just in-frame clones and leaves some out. The table records more than 2 million clones, about 95% of them present only once. V lost 2 bases to trimming and J lost 0 bases, with 8 bases between them. CDR1 and CDR2 from the germline V gene are MDHEN and SYDVKM. The CDR3 extends over 16 amino acids. It was CD45RO-negative cells, positively selected for CCR7, that made up naive CD8 cells, with terminally differentiated effector memory CD45RA+ cells excluded.

The chain has TRBV28 and TRBJ2-6, with a possible D match to TRBD2 (6 bases). This TCR came from a man younger than 30 in good health. Sample: naive CD8+ T cells sorted from blood. The CDR3 loop reads CASSLQGLSGANVLTF. DNA of the CDR3: TGTGCCAGCAGTTTACAGGGACTCTCTGGGGCCAACGTCCTGACTTTC.